Below are 11 T cell receptor beta chains sequenced from a single sample in a study of blood T cells in healthy people across ages. Sample-barcoded 5' priming and a J-beta primer mix drove a second PCR of roughly 7 to 11 cycles. Using its own MiXCR run on the 5' RACE reads, TCRdb lists one record per CDR3 protein. The sample includes approximately 780,000 distinct CDR3 sequences, around 25% of them seen just once. In addition, the sample was reused for a study of T cells of mothers and their children.

The sample consisted of blood. These receptors were collected from a boy aged 5-17 years in good health.

The rearrangement links TRBV7-9 to TRBJ2-5; TRBD1 or TRBD2 may be the D gene (5 bases each). The germline V and J ends were trimmed by 0 bases and 11 bases, with 16 bases remaining between them. The CDR3 has 14 residues. The germline V gene has CDR1 SEHNR and CDR2 FQNEAQ (reference sequence). The CDR3 reads CASSLARGVYEQYF. The CDR3 nucleotides are TGTGCCAGCAGCTTAGCCAGAGGGGTGTATGAGCAGTACTTC.

This clonotype was found a few times. The V gene is TRBV7-9, the J gene TRBJ1-1; unclear D gene. The CDR3 length is 12 residues. Germline-derived CDR1 and CDR2 are SEHNR and FQNEAQ (reference sequence). Trimming removed 6 bases at V and 8 bases at J, with 13 bases between. Here the CDR3 reads CASSRGRSEAFF. CDR3 DNA sequence: TGTGCCAGCAGTCGTGGGAGGTCAGAAGCTTTCTTT.

This clonotype came up many times. This chain joins TRBV7-9 and TRBJ2-7; 7 bases agree with TRBD2. CDR3 size: 13 residues. Germline trimming cut 6 bases from V and 2 bases from J; bases unmatched to any gene: 4. CDR1 and CDR2 from the germline V gene are SEHNR and FQNEAQ (reference sequence). The CDR3 sequence: CASSSGTTYEQYF. CDR3 nucleotide sequence: TGTGCCAGCAGTTCCGGGACTACCTACGAGCAGTACTTC.

In the case of this clonotype: Relative to the germline gene, one junction end is altered; a read error may explain this. The V call is TRBV12-3 or TRBV12-4, the J call TRBJ2-1; D is unclear. CDR3 length: 14 amino acids. This CDR3 reads CASSSPTARETRYF. The DNA of the CDR3 is TGTGCCAGCAGTTCACCTACGGCAAGAGAGACCCGGTACTTC.

V and J are TRBV5-1 and TRBJ1-1; D call uncertain. CDR1 SGHRS and CDR2 YFSETQ come from the germline V gene. The CDR3 spans 15 residues. V gave up 0 bases and J gave up 0 bases, with 9 bases separating them. The CDR3 DNA is TGCGCCAGCAGCTTGGCGCAGGTAATGAACACTGAAGCTTTCTTT. Protein sequence: CASSLAQVMNTEAFF. Full variable domain (remainder filled in from reference TRBV5-1 and TRBJ1-1): KAGVTQTPRYLIKTRGQQVTLSCSPISGHRSVSWYQQTPGQGLQFLFEYFSETQRNKGNFPGRFSGRQFSNSRSEMNVSTLELGDSALYLCASSLAQVMNTEAFFGQGTRLTVV.

This clonotype has more than one count but fewer than ten. The chain combines TRBV5-1 with TRBJ2-3, with 8 bases fitting TRBD2. The CDR3 extends over 18 amino acids. With 4 bases clipped from V and 4 bases from J, the junction kept 17 bases outside the gene matches. Germline loops: CDR1 SGHRS, CDR2 YFSETQ. The CDR3 loop reads CASSGLSVPAGVSDTQYF. The DNA for the CDR3 is TGCGCCAGCAGCGGGTTGTCGGTTCCAGCGGGAGTCTCAGATACGCAGTATTTT.

The gene calls are TRBV12-3 or TRBV12-4 and TRBJ2-3; 8 nucleotides line up with TRBD2. CDR3 length: 15 amino acids. J gave up 4 bases and V 5 bases, and 8 bases lay outside the gene matches. This chain's CDR3 is CASSLSGGPADTQYF. In nucleotides, the CDR3 is TGTGCCAGCAGTCTCTCGGGGGGGCCCGCAGATACGCAGTATTTT.

The V gene is TRBV12-3 or TRBV12-4, the J gene TRBJ2-3; TRBD1 matches at 7 bases. This CDR3 has 16 residues. With 0 bases clipped from V and 4 bases from J, the junction kept 7 bases outside the gene matches. The CDR3 sequence is CASSLARSGGADTQYF. CDR3 DNA sequence: TGTGCCAGCAGTTTAGCGCGGTCAGGGGGAGCAGATACGCAGTATTTT.

The rearrangement uses TRBV7-6 and TRBJ1-3, with a tentative D call TRBD1 (5 bases). Per the germline V gene, CDR1 is SGHVS and CDR2 is FNYEAQ. The CDR3 consists of 15 residues. Trimming cost V 4 bases and J 4 bases, with 14 bases left between them. CDR3: CASSWEMGPGNTIYF. CDR3 DNA: TGTGCCAGCAGCTGGGAGATGGGGCCCGGAAACACCATATATTTT.

The chain is built from TRBV5-1 and TRBJ1-1, with D unclear. Germline assignment: CDR1 SGHRS and CDR2 YFSETQ. This CDR3 has 15 residues. The V and J ends lost 4 bases and 0 bases respectively, with 13 bases between them. CDR3 residues: CASSPRPSVNTEAFF. The CDR3 DNA is TGCGCCAGCAGCCCAAGACCTTCGGTGAACACTGAAGCTTTCTTT.

This clonotype occurred a few times. J is TRBJ1-3 and V is TRBV27; no clear D. From germline, CDR1 is MNHEY and CDR2 SMNVEV (reference sequence). This CDR3 contains 15 residues. V was pared by 6 bases and J by 3 bases, with 15 bases between. CDR3 amino acids: CASSPGSGHGNTIYF. CDR3 sequence (DNA): TGTGCCAGCAGCCCGGGGTCGGGTCATGGAAACACCATATATTTT.